The rows below give T cell receptor beta chains drawn from one sample of a study of control samples from healthy donors and cancer patients. Sequencing used immunoSEQ multiplex PCR; TCRdb keeps in-frame clones, though not all of them. The sample holds about 84,000 clones, 90% to 95% seen once. Source material: blood. These receptors were obtained from a man younger than 45 in good health. Both conserved end residues are part of each CDR3. D genes are given only for firm matches. Part of the rows lack a size; the others show once, few, many or a class for expanded clones.

d_call j_call v_call clone_size cdr3_nt cdr3_aa
TRBD2 TRBJ2-7 TRBV27 . TGTGCCAGCAGTTTATTAGGGACTAGCGACTCCTACGAGCAGTACTTC CASSLLGTSDSYEQYF
. TRBJ2-5 TRBV9 . TGTGCCAGCAGCAACGGACCCCAAGAGACCCAGTACTTC CASSNGPQETQYF
. TRBJ1-1 TRBV6-1 . TGTGCCAGCAGTGAACCGGGACGGTTGAACACTGAAGCTTTCTTT CASSEPGRLNTEAFF
. TRBJ1-5 TRBV3-1/TRBV3-2 . TGTGCCAGCAGCCAAGTGTCTGGGGGCAATCAGCCCCAGCATTTT CASSQVSGGNQPQHF
. TRBJ2-3 TRBV12-5 . TGTGCTAGTGCGCTGAGAACAGATACGCAGTATTTT CASALRTDTQYF
. TRBJ2-3 TRBV5-4 . TGTGCCAGCAGCCCTTCTACAGGGATGGGGGATACGCAGTATTTT CASSPSTGMGDTQYF
. TRBJ2-2 TRBV4-1 . TGCGCCAGCAGCCAAGCGGACAGCACGAACACCGGGGAGCTGTTTTTT CASSQADSTNTGELFF
. TRBJ2-7 TRBV6-1 . TGTGCCAGCAGTGAGGGCGGACTGAGATACGAGCAGTACTTC CASSEGGLRYEQYF
. TRBJ2-7 TRBV6-5 . TGTGCCAGCAGTTTGGGTAGGTCCGACGAGCAGTACTTC CASSLGRSDEQYF
. TRBJ2-1 TRBV30 . TGTGCCTGGAGTGGTATGGACAGGGTGCAGGGCGGGAGTGAGCAGTTCTTC CAWSGMDRVQGGSEQFF
. TRBJ2-2 TRBV14 . TGTGCCAGCAGCCAAACTCTTCTAGCAGCCGGGGAGCTGTTTTTT CASSQTLLAAGELFF
. TRBJ1-1 TRBV2 . TGTGCCAGCAGTGAACGGCAGGGACCCGAAGCTTTCTTT CASSERQGPEAFF
. TRBJ1-4 TRBV5-1 few TGCGCCAGCAGCAATACCGGGCTATCGAATGAAAAACTGTTTTTT CASSNTGLSNEKLFF
. TRBJ2-7 TRBV6-5 . TGTGCCAGCAGTTACTCTAGCGGTCGTGAGCAGTACTTC CASSYSSGREQYF
TRBD1 TRBJ2-3 TRBV28 . TGTGCCAGCAGCAGCGGACAGGGTGGCACAGATACGCAGTATTTT CASSSGQGGTDTQYF
TRBD2 TRBJ2-5 TRBV9 . TGTGCCAGCAGCTCTGGGACTAGCGGGCGCCAAGAGACCCAGTACTTC CASSSGTSGRQETQYF
TRBD1 TRBJ2-1 TRBV9 . TGTGCCAGCAGCTTACACCCAGGGGGCAATGAGCAGTTCTTC CASSLHPGGNEQFF
. TRBJ2-5 TRBV27 . TGTGCCAGCAGTTGGGTGTCTGCCCAAGAGACCCAGTACTTC CASSWVSAQETQYF
. TRBJ1-1 TRBV5-4 . TGTGCCAGCAGCTTGAGGGCAGGAATAGCTATGAACACTGAAGCTTTCTTT CASSLRAGIAMNTEAFF
TRBD1 TRBJ1-1 TRBV24-1 once TGTGCCACCTCAGACAGGGGTCGAACTGAAGCTTTCTTT CATSDRGRTEAFF
TRBD1 TRBJ1-1 TRBV7-9 . TGTGCCAGCACCAGGGACAGAACTGAAGCTTTCTTT CASTRDRTEAFF
. TRBJ2-5 TRBV4-1 . TGCGCCAGCAGCCAAGATTGGGCAGGGAAGTATCCGAAGACCCAGTACTTC CASSQDWAGKYPKTQYF
TRBD1 TRBJ1-3 TRBV7-2 . TGTGCCAGCAGCAGGGGACAGATAACTTCTGGAAACACCATATATTTT CASSRGQITSGNTIYF
TRBD1 TRBJ1-5 TRBV27 few TGTGCCAGCAGACAGGGACAGTTGTATAGCAATCAGCCCCAGCATTTT CASRQGQLYSNQPQHF